This T cell receptor beta chain was found in a study of cytomegalovirus exposure and HLA in healthy donors. PCR involved 60 Vbeta and 13 Jbeta primers. Some clones are missing from TCRdb's copy, which holds only in-frame ones; the method was immunoSEQ multiplex PCR. The sample contains 160,000 or so clones, about 72% of which appear only once. Trimming took off 5 bases at V and 0 bases at J, with 16 bases between the two ends. There are 16 residues in the CDR3. Germline assignment: CDR1 SGHTA and CDR2 FQGNSA. The chain uses TRBV7-2 and TRBJ1-1, with D perhaps TRBD1 (6 bases). The specimen was PBMCs. This TCR was recovered from a man aged 50 to 60 in good health and CMV-seropositive. The CDR3 nucleotides read TGTGCCAGCAGCCTGGACAGCGCAATCATGAACACTGAAGCTTTCTTT. Its protein is CASSLDSAIMNTEAFF. The whole variable domain, filled in from reference TRBV7-2 and TRBJ1-1, reads GAGVSQSPSNKVTEKGKDVELRCDPISGHTALYWYRQSLGQGLEFLIYFQGNSAPDKSGLPSDRFSAERTGGSVSTLTIQRTQQEDSAVYLCASSLDSAIMNTEAFFGQGTRLTVV.